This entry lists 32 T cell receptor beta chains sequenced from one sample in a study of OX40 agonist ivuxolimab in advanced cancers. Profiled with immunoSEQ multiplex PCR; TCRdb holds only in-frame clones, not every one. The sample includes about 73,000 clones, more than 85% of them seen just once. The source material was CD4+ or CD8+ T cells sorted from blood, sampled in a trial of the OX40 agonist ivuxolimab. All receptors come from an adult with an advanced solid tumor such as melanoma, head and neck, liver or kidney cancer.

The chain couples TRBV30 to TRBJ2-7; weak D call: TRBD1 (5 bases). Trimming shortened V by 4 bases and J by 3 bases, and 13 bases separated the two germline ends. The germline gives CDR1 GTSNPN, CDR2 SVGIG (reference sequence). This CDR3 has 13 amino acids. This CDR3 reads CAWTWGRGYEQYF. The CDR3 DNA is TGTGCCTGGACATGGGGTAGGGGCTACGAGCAGTACTTC. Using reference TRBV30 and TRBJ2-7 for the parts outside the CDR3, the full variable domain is SQTIHQWPATLVQPVGSPLSLECTVEGTSNPNLYWYRQAAGRGLQLLFYSVGIGQISSEVPQNLSASRPQDRQFILSSKKLLLSDSGFYLCAWTWGRGYEQYFGPGTRLTVT.

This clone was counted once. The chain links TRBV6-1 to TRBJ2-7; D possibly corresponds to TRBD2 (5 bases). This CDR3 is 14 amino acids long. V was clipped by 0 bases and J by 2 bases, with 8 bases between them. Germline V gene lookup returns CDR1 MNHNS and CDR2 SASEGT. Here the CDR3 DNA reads TGTGCCAGCAGTGAAGCTCCGGGGACCTACGAGCAGTACTTC. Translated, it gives CASSEAPGTYEQYF.

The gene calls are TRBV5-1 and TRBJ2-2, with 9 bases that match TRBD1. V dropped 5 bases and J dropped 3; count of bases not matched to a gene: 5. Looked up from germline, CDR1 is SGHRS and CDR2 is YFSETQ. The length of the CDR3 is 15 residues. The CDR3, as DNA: TGCGCCAGCAGGCAACGACAGGGGGACACCGGGGAGCTGTTTTTT. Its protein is CASRQRQGDTGELFF.

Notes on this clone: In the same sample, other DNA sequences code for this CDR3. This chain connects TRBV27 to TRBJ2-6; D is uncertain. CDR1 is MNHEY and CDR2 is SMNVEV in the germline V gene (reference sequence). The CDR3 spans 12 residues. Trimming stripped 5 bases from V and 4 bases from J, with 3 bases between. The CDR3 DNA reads TGTGCCAGCAGTCCAGGGGCCAACGTCCTGACTTTC. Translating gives CASSPGANVLTF.

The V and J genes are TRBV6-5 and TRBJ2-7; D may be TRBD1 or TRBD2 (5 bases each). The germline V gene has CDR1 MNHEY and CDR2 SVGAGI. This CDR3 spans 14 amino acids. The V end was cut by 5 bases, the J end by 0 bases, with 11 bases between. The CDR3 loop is CASSTGTYSYEQYF. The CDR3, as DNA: TGTGCCAGCAGTACCGGGACCTACTCCTACGAGCAGTACTTC.

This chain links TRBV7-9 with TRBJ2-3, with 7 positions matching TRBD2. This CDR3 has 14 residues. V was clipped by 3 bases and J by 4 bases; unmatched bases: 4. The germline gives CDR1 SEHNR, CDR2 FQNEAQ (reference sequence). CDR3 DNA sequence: TGTGCCAGCAGCTTGGGAGGGGTTCCAGATACGCAGTATTTT. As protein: CASSLGGVPDTQYF.

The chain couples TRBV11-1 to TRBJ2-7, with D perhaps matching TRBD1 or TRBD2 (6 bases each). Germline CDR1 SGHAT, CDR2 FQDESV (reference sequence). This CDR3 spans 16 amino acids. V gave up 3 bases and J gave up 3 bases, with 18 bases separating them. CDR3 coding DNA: TGTGCCAGCAGCTTTTACGTGGGGGGCCTTATCTACGAGCAGTACTTC. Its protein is CASSFYVGGLIYEQYF.

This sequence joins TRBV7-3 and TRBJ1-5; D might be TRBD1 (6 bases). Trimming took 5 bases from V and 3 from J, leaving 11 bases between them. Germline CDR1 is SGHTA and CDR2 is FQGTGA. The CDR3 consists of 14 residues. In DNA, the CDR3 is TGTGCCAGCAGCCCTACAGGGTTCAATCAGCCCCAGCATTTT. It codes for CASSPTGFNQPQHF.

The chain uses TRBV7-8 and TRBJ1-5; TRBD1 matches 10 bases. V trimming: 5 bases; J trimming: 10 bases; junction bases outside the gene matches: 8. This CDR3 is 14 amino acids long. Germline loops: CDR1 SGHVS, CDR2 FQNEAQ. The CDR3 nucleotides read TGTGCCAGCAGCACTAGGGACAGGGGTCTACCCCAGCATTTT. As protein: CASSTRDRGLPQHF.

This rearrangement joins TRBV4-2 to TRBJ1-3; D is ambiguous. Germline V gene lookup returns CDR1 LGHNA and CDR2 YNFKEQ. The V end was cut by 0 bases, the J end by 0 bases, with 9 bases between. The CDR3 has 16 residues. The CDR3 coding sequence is TGTGCCAGCAGCCAAGATTTCAGGAACTCTGGAAACACCATATATTTT. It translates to CASSQDFRNSGNTIYF.

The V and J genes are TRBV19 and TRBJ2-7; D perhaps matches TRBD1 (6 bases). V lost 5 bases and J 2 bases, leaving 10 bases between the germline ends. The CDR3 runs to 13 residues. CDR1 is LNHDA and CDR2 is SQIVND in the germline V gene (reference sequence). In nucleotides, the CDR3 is TGTGCCAGTAGTTCAGGGGCGACCTACGAGCAGTACTTC. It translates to CASSSGATYEQYF.

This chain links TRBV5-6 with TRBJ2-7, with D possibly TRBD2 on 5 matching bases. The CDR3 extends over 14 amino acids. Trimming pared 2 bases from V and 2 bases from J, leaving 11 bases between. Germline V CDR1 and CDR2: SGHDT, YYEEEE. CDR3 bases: TGTGCCAGCAGCTTTGGACGGGGTACCTACGAGCAGTACTTC. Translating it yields CASSFGRGTYEQYF.

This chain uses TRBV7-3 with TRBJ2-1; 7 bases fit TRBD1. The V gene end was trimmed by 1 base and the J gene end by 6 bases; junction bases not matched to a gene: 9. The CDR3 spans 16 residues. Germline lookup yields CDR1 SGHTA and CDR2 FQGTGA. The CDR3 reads CASSLIPNSGGNEQFF. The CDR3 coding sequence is TGTGCCAGCAGCTTAATCCCAAATTCAGGGGGCAATGAGCAGTTCTTC.

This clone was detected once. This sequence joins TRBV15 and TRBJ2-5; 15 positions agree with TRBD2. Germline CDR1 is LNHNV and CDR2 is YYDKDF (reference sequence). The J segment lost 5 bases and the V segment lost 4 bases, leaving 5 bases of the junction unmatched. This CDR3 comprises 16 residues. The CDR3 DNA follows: TGTGCCACCAGCACGGGGACTAGCGGGGGGTCTGAGACCCAGTACTTC. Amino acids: CATSTGTSGGSETQYF.

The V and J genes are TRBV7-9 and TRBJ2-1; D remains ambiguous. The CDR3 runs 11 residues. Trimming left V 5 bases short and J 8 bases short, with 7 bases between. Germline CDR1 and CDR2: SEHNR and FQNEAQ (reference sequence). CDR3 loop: CASSLTYEQFF. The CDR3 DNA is TGTGCCAGCAGCCTAACCTATGAGCAGTTCTTC.

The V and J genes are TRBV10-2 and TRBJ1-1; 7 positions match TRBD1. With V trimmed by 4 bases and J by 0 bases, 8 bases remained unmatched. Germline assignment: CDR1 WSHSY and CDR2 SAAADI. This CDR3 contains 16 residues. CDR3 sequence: CASSVGIQGMNTEAFF. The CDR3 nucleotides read TGCGCCAGCAGTGTGGGTATACAGGGGATGAACACTGAAGCTTTCTTT.

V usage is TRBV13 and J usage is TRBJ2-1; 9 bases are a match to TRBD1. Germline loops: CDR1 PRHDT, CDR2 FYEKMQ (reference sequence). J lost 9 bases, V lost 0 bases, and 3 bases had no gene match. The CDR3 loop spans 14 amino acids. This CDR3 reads CASSLGTGGVEQFF. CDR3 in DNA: TGTGCCAGCAGCTTAGGCACAGGGGGCGTTGAGCAGTTCTTC.

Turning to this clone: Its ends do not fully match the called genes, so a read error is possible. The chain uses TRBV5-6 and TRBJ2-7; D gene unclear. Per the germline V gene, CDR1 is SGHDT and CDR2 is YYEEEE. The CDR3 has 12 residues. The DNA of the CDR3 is TGTGCCAGCAGCTTGGACTCCGACGAGCAGTACTTC. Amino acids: CASSLDSDEQYF.

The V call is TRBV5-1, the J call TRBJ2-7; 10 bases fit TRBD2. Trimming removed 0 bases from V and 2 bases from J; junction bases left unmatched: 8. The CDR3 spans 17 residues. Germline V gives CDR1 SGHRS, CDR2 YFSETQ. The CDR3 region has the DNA TGCGCCAGCAGCTTGGAGGGTCTAGCGGGGGCCGCCTACGAGCAGTACTTC. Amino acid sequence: CASSLEGLAGAAYEQYF.

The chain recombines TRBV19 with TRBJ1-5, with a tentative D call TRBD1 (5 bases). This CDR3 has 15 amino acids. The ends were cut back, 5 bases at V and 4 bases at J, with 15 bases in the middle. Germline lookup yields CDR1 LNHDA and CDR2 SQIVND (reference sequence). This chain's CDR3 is CASSWGGASNQPQHF. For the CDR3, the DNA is TGTGCCAGTAGTTGGGGAGGGGCTTCGAATCAGCCCCAGCATTTT.

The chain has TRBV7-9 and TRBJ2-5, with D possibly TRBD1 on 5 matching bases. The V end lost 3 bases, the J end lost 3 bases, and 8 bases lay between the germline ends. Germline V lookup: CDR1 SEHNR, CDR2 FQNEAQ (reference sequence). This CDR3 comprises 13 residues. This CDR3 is CASSFETEETQYF. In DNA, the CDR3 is TGTGCCAGCAGCTTCGAGACAGAAGAGACCCAGTACTTC.

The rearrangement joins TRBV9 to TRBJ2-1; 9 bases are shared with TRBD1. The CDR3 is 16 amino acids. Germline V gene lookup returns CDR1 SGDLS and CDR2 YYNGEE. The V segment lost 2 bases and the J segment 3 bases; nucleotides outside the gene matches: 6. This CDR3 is CASSVFDRGDYNEQFF. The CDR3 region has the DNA TGTGCCAGCAGCGTGTTCGACAGGGGGGACTACAATGAGCAGTTCTTC.

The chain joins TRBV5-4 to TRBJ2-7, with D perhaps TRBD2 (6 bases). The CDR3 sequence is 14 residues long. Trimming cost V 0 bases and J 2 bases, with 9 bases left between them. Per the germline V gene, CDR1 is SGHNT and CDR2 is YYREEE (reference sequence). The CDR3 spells CASSLGGEAYEQYF. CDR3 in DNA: TGTGCCAGCAGCTTGGGGGGGGAGGCCTACGAGCAGTACTTC.

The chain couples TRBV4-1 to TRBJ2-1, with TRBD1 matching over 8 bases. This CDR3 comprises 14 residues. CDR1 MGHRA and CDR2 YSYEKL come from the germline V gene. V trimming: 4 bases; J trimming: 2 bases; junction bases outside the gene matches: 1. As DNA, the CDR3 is TGCGCCAGCAGCCCGGACAGGGCCTACAATGAGCAGTTCTTC. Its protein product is CASSPDRAYNEQFF.

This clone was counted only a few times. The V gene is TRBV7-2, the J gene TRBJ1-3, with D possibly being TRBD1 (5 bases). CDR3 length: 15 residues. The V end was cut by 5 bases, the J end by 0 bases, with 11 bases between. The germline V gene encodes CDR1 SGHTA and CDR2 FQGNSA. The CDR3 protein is CASSPRDVSGNTIYF. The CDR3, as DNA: TGTGCCAGCAGCCCCCGGGACGTCTCTGGAAACACCATATATTTT.

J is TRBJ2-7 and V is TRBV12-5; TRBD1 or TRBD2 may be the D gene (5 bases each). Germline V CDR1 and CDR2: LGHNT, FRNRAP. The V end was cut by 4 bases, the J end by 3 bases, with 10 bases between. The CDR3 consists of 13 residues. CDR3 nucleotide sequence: TGTGCTAGTGGTTGGGGACCGATCTACGAGCAGTACTTC. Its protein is CASGWGPIYEQYF.

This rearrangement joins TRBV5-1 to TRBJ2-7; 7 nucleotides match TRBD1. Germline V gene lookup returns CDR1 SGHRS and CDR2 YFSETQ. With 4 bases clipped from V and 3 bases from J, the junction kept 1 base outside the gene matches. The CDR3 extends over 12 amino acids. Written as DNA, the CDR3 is TGCGCCAGCAGCCGGGACAGCTACGAGCAGTACTTC. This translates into CASSRDSYEQYF.

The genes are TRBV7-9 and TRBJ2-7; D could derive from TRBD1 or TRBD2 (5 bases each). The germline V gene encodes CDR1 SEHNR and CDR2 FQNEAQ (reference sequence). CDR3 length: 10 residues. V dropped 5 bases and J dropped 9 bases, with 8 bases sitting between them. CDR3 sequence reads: CASSRDAQYF. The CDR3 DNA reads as TGTGCCAGCAGCCGGGACGCGCAGTACTTC.

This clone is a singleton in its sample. The CDR3 sequence: CASSLETGPAFF. In nucleotides, the CDR3 is TGTGCCAGCAGTCTTGAAACCGGGCCAGCTTTCTTT. This sequence joins TRBV14 and TRBJ1-1, with unresolved D. Trimming took 6 bases from V and 10 from J, leaving 15 bases between them. The germline gives CDR1 SGHDN, CDR2 FVKESK. This CDR3 is built from 12 residues.

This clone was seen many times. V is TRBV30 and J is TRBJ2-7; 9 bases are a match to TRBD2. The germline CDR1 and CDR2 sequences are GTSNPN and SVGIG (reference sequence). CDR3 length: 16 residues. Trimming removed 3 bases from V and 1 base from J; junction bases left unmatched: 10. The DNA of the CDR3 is TGTGCCTGGAGCGTCGCGCGGGGGGGCATTTCCTACGAGCAGTACTTC. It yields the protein CAWSVARGGISYEQYF.

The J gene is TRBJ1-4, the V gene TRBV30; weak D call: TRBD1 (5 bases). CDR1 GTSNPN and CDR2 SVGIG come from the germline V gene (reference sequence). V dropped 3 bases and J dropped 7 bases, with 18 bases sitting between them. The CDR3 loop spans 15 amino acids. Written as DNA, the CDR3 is TGTGCCTGGAGCCCTGGGCGGGGCCCCGCTGAAAAACTGTTTTTT. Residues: CAWSPGRGPAEKLFF.

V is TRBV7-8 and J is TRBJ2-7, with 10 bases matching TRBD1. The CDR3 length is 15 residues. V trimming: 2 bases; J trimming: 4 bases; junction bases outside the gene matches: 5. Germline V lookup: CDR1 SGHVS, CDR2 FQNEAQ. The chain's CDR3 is CASSLSPGQGYEQYF. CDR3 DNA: TGTGCCAGCAGCTTATCACCGGGACAGGGGTACGAGCAGTACTTC.